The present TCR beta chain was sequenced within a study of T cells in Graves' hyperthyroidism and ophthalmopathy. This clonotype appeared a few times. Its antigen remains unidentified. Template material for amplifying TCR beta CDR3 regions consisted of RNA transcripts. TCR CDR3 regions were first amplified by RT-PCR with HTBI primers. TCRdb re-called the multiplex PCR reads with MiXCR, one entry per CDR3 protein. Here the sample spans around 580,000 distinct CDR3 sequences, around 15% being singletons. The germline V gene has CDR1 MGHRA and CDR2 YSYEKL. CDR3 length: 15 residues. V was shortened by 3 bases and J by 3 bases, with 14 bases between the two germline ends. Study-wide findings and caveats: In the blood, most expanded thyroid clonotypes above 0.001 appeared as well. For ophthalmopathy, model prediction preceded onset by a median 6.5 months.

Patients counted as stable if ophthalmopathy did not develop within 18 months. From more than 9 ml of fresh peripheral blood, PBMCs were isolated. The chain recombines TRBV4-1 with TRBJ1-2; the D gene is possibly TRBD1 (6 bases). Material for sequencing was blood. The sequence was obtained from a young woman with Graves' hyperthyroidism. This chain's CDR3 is CASSHGQLGDYGYTF. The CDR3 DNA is TGCGCCAGCAGCCATGGACAGTTAGGGGACTATGGCTACACCTTC.